This T cell receptor beta chain was documented in a study of blood T cell repertoires in COVID-19. Study context: COVID-19 samples collected from the United States, Italy and Spain covered acute and convalescent phases. The analysed material was cDNA or gDNA that came from T cells, B-cell-depleted T cells, or PBMCs.

Authors' processing steps: Researchers report that nucleated cell counts were estimated from reference gene primer amplification. Generated by immunoSEQ multiplex PCR, the TCRdb table keeps only in-frame clones and is missing some. That table is the source of V, J and clone size, and D and trimming were worked out from the DNA. The sample has some 99,000 clones, over 70% seen once; the top ten hold approximately 11%. The sequence derives from an elderly woman with acute or convalescent COVID-19. What was sequenced was peripheral blood.

The CDR3 here is CASSQAVRGLTDTQYF. CDR3 coding DNA: TGTGCCAGCAGCCAAGCGGTCAGGGGATTAACAGATACGCAGTATTTT. This chain joins TRBV3-1 (or the pseudogene TRBV3-2) and TRBJ2-3; D may be TRBD1 (6 bases). The ends were cut back, 1 base at V and 3 bases at J, with 14 bases in the middle. The CDR3 has 16 residues. CDR1 and CDR2 (germline): LGHDT, YNNKEL (reference sequence).